A selection of T cell receptor beta chains follows, all from one sample in a study of lymphopenia after photon versus proton radiotherapy. Assay used: immunoSEQ multiplex PCR; TCRdb lists only in-frame clones, some missing. The sample includes more than 45,000 clones, approximately 84% seen only once; the top ten take just over 2%. The source material was peripheral blood, sampled from a patient treated with proton-based radiotherapy. The receptor set was obtained from a man between 60 and 75 years old with pancreatic cancer. The CDR3 runs from the conserved cysteine through the conserved F or W. Fields, in order: V gene, D gene, clone size, J gene, CDR3 protein, CDR3 DNA. D genes are given only for firm matches. Expanded clones get a size class; other rows say once, few or many, or leave the size out.

TRBV6-1	-	-	TRBJ2-7	CASSVGTSYEQYF	TGTGCCAGCAGTGTAGGCACCTCCTACGAGCAGTACTTC
TRBV10-1	-	-	TRBJ1-5	CASTPLQGPYQPQHF	TGCGCCAGCACCCCCCTACAGGGACCTTATCAGCCCCAGCATTTT
TRBV11-2	-	once	TRBJ2-2	CASSHSGVGYTGELFF	TGTGCCAGCAGCCACTCAGGGGTGGGATACACCGGGGAGCTGTTTTTT
TRBV27	TRBD2	-	TRBJ2-2	CASSRSGGTGELFF	TGTGCCAGCTCAAGGTCGGGGGGCACCGGGGAGCTGTTTTTT
TRBV4-3	-	-	TRBJ2-5	CASSQEVRVETQYF	TGCGCCAGCAGCCAAGAGGTCCGAGTAGAGACCCAGTACTTC
TRBV6-5	TRBD1	-	TRBJ1-3	CASSVTGASGNTIYF	TGTGCCAGCAGTGTGACAGGGGCCTCTGGAAACACCATATATTTT
TRBV18	TRBD1	-	TRBJ1-2	CASSGTGDGYTF	TGTGCCAGCTCTGGGACAGGAGATGGCTACACCTTC
TRBV2	-	-	TRBJ2-5	CASSAPLGSQYF	TGTGCCAGCAGTGCCCCACTGGGATCCCAGTACTTC
TRBV27	-	-	TRBJ2-7	CASRGGADTYF	TGTGCCAGCCGTGGGGGGGCGGATACGTACTTC
TRBV29-1	TRBD1	-	TRBJ2-5	CSVESLQGARTQYF	TGCAGCGTTGAATCATTACAGGGGGCAAGGACCCAGTACTTC
TRBV14	TRBD1	-	TRBJ1-1	CASSRMGQGLKTFF	TGTGCCAGCAGCCGCATGGGACAGGGATTAAAAACTTTCTTT
TRBV4-2	TRBD1	-	TRBJ1-1	CASSLKRGQGYDTRAFF	TGTGCCAGCAGCCTTAAAAGAGGACAGGGCTATGATACACGGGCTTTCTTT
TRBV2	-	-	TRBJ1-6	CASSPEPNGNSPLHF	TGTGCCAGCAGTCCCGAACCCAACGGGAATTCACCCCTCCACTTT
TRBV28	-	-	TRBJ2-3	CASGSPPDTQYF	TGTGCCAGCGGTTCCCCCCCAGATACGCAGTATTTT
TRBV19	TRBD1	-	TRBJ2-6	CASEGGWAGANVLTF	TGTGCCTCTGAAGGGGGCTGGGCTGGGGCCAACGTCCTGACTTTC
TRBV6-1	-	few	TRBJ1-1	CASEGQLNTEAFF	TGTGCCAGCGAGGGTCAGCTGAACACTGAAGCTTTCTTT
TRBV5-5	TRBD2	-	TRBJ2-5	CASSSYSGRQETQYF	TGTGCCAGCAGCTCTTATAGCGGGAGGCAAGAGACCCAGTACTTC
TRBV30	-	few	TRBJ1-1	CAWKTEVRAFF	TGTGCCTGGAAGACCGAGGTACGAGCTTTCTTT
TRBV6-1	TRBD1	-	TRBJ2-7	CASSVTTGGIDEQYF	TGTGCCAGCAGTGTCACAACAGGGGGCATAGACGAGCAGTACTTC
TRBV7-9	-	-	TRBJ2-5	CASSLPPGRGKQETQYF	TGTGCCAGCAGCTTACCACCGGGGAGGGGGAAACAAGAGACCCAGTACTTC
TRBV9	TRBD2	-	TRBJ2-7	CASSVRGVEEQYF	TGTGCCAGCAGCGTACGGGGGGTGGAGGAGCAGTACTTC
TRBV7-2	-	-	TRBJ1-1	CASSQGQNTEAFF	TGTGCCAGCAGCCAGGGACAGAACACTGAAGCTTTCTTT
TRBV4-2	TRBD2	few	TRBJ2-1	CASSLGTSGTNEQFF	TGTGCCAGCAGCCTTGGGACTAGCGGAACTAATGAGCAGTTCTTC
TRBV7-8	TRBD1	-	TRBJ2-7	CASSFLTGTGFPEQYF	TGTGCCAGCAGCTTTCTGACCGGGACAGGGTTTCCCGAGCAGTACTTC
TRBV4-3	-	-	TRBJ2-7	CASSQDVGQSYEQYF	TGCGCCAGCAGCCAAGATGTTGGACAGTCCTACGAGCAGTACTTC
TRBV4-2	TRBD2	few	TRBJ2-3	CASSQDLLAGGADTQYF	TGTGCCAGCAGCCAAGACCTCCTAGCGGGAGGTGCAGATACGCAGTATTTT
TRBV6-5	-	-	TRBJ1-2	CASSSSNNYGYTF	TGTGCCAGCAGCTCGTCCAACAACTATGGCTACACCTTC
TRBV27	TRBD1	-	TRBJ1-1	CASSPRTGLGKNTEAFF	TGTGCCAGCAGTCCTAGGACAGGGCTGGGTAAGAACACTGAAGCTTTCTTT
TRBV11-3	-	-	TRBJ2-7	CASSLENGGTPYEQYF	TGTGCCAGCAGCTTAGAAAATGGCGGGACCCCCTACGAGCAGTACTTC
TRBV7-9	-	-	TRBJ1-1	CASSIETANTEAFF	TGTGCCAGCAGCATAGAGACCGCGAACACTGAAGCTTTCTTT
TRBV21-1	-	-	TRBJ2-1	CANRTSGSPHGEQFF	TGTGCCAATCGGACTAGCGGGAGCCCCCATGGTGAGCAGTTCTTC
TRBV19	TRBD1	-	TRBJ2-4	CASSQIGTGGNIQYF	TGTGCCAGTAGCCAAATCGGGACAGGGGGAAACATTCAGTACTTC
TRBV19	-	-	TRBJ2-4	CASSPRTGFEVGNIQYF	TGTGCCAGTAGTCCTCGAACGGGATTTGAAGTGGGAAACATTCAGTACTTC
TRBV7-9	-	-	TRBJ1-5	CASSLSSNQPQHF	TGTGCCAGCAGCTTAAGCAGCAATCAGCCCCAGCATTTT
TRBV7-8	-	-	TRBJ2-2	CASSPGVITGSCFF	-
TRBV7-2	-	-	TRBJ2-1	CASSLVGVGNEQFF	TGTGCCAGCAGCTTAGTGGGGGTAGGCAATGAGCAGTTCTTC
TRBV11-3	-	-	TRBJ2-1	CASASDLGEQFF	TGTGCCAGCGCCTCGGATCTCGGTGAGCAGTTCTTC
TRBV30	-	once	TRBJ1-3	CAWSPQLGTQGF	TGTGCCTGGAGCCCCCAGCTCGGGACCCAAGGGTTT
TRBV11-3	-	-	TRBJ2-1	CASSLVASNEQFF	TGTGCCAGCAGCTTAGTTGCCAGCAATGAGCAGTTCTTC
TRBV9	TRBD2	once	TRBJ2-3	CASSVDIAGGPIDTQYF	TGTGCCAGCAGCGTCGACATTGCGGGAGGGCCAATTGATACGCAGTATTTT
TRBV29-1	-	-	TRBJ2-7	CSGRTDYEQYF	TGCAGCGGCCGGACAGACTACGAGCAGTACTTC